One sample yielded the 9 T cell receptor beta chains listed below, sequenced in a study of cytomegalovirus exposure and HLA in healthy donors. Use of 60 Vbeta and 13 Jbeta primers characterized the PCR. Data came from immunoSEQ multiplex PCR; TCRdb stores just in-frame clones and leaves some out. The table has about 190,000 clones, approximately 86% seen once. The source material was PBMCs. Receptors were obtained from a woman under 30 in good health and CMV-seronegative.

The V gene is TRBV5-4, the J gene TRBJ1-3, with 8 bases lining up with TRBD1. The V gene's germline CDR1 is SGHNT and CDR2 YYREEE (reference sequence). The CDR3 has 16 amino acids. The V gene end was trimmed by 3 bases and the J gene end by 2 bases; junction bases not matched to a gene: 7. The CDR3 here is CASSSSQGAAGNTIYF. CDR3 DNA: TGTGCCAGCAGCTCATCTCAGGGGGCGGCTGGAAACACCATATATTTT.

This sequence joins TRBV14 and TRBJ1-6; TRBD1 agrees at 7 bases. After removal of 4 bases from V and 2 bases from J, the junction contained 5 bases not matched to a gene. The CDR3 is 16 amino acids. CDR1 SGHDN and CDR2 FVKESK come from the germline V gene. CDR3 region: CASSRVTGTYNSPLHF. CDR3 nucleotide sequence: TGTGCCAGCAGCCGAGTGACAGGGACCTATAATTCACCCCTCCACTTT.

The genes are TRBV5-5 and TRBJ2-1, with D possibly being TRBD2 (5 bases). Trimming took off 4 bases at V and 8 bases at J, with 16 bases between the two ends. The CDR3 has 14 amino acids. Germline lookup yields CDR1 SGHKS and CDR2 YYEKEE (reference sequence). CDR3 bases: TGTGCCAGCAGCCCAAGGACGGGGAGAGATGAGCAGTTCTTC. This sequence encodes CASSPRTGRDEQFF. Full variable domain (remainder filled in from reference TRBV5-5 and TRBJ2-1): DAGVTQSPTHLIKTRGQQVTLRCSPISGHKSVSWYQQVLGQGPQFIFQYYEKEERGRGNFPDRFSARQFPNYSSELNVNALLLGDSALYLCASSPRTGRDEQFFGPGTRLTVL.

The chain uses TRBV27 and TRBJ2-5, with D perhaps TRBD2 (6 bases). This CDR3 is built from 14 residues. Trimming pared 6 bases from V and 5 bases from J, leaving 16 bases between. The germline gives CDR1 MNHEY, CDR2 SMNVEV (reference sequence). The CDR3 DNA follows: TGTGCCAGCAGGGCTTGGACGGGGAGGGAGACCCAGTACTTC. Translation gives CASRAWTGRETQYF.

This sequence joins TRBV30 and TRBJ2-3; 7 bases agree with TRBD2. This CDR3 is built from 14 residues. V lost 1 base and J lost 0; bases outside the gene matches: 1. CDR1 and CDR2 (germline): GTSNPN, SVGIG (reference sequence). CDR3 residues: CAWSGLASTDTQYF. The CDR3 bases are TGTGCCTGGAGTGGACTAGCTAGCACAGATACGCAGTATTTT.

The genes are TRBV6-4 and TRBJ2-1, with 10 nucleotides matching TRBD2. Germline V gives CDR1 MRHNA, CDR2 SNTAGT. The CDR3 totals 16 residues. Trimming took 3 bases from V and 7 from J; bases not matched to a gene: 9. As DNA, the CDR3 is TGTGCCAGCAGTGAAGGGACTAGCGCTGACGGTAATGAGCAGTTCTTC. Translating it yields CASSEGTSADGNEQFF.

This clone came up a few times. V gene TRBV4-2 combines with J gene TRBJ1-2, with a weak D call TRBD1 (5 bases). Trimming left V 0 bases short and J 4 bases short, with 12 bases between. This CDR3 comprises 15 residues. CDR1 and CDR2 (germline): LGHNA, YNFKEQ. The CDR3 DNA sequence: TGTGCCAGCAGCCAAGATGGTGGAGGGACCTATGGCTACACCTTC. Its protein is CASSQDGGGTYGYTF.

This chain joins TRBV25-1 and TRBJ1-1; D is possibly TRBD1 (6 bases). The CDR3 is 14 amino acids. Germline CDR1 and CDR2: MGHDK and SYGVNS. Trimming stripped 1 base from V and 3 bases from J, with 9 bases between. As DNA, the CDR3 is TGTGCCAGCAGTGAATCAGGGGCCCACACTGAAGCTTTCTTT. Amino acid sequence: CASSESGAHTEAFF.

The chain is built from TRBV27 and TRBJ2-5; TRBD2 matches 12 bases. The germline CDR1 and CDR2 sequences are MNHEY and SMNVEV (reference sequence). This CDR3 comprises 16 residues. V dropped 3 bases and J dropped 2; count of bases not matched to a gene: 4. The CDR3 spells CASSLTSGGYQETQYF. Written as DNA, the CDR3 is TGTGCCAGCAGTTTGACTAGCGGGGGCTATCAAGAGACCCAGTACTTC.